This T cell receptor beta chain was recovered during a study of cytomegalovirus exposure and HLA in healthy donors. Study outcomes and limitations: Later analysis placed DRB1 highest and HLA-C lowest in TCR association rates, which differed by HLA locus. Presence/absence analyses assumed roughly uniform sequencing depth across donors.

A multiplex PCR was run with 60 Vbeta primers and 13 Jbeta primers. Sequenced by immunoSEQ multiplex PCR; TCRdb stores in-frame clones only, minus some. This sample yields just over 150,000 clones, of which 84% are seen a single time; more than 1.5% belongs to the top ten. This clone occurred a few times. Its antigen is unknown. Among the donors, all were healthy bone marrow donors. The CDR3 runs 15 residues. V was pared by 7 bases and J by 4 bases, with 19 bases between. Germline assignment: CDR1 LNHNV and CDR2 YYDKDF (reference sequence). Source material: PBMCs. The receptor was isolated from a man between 18 and 29 years old in good health and CMV-seronegative. The rearrangement joins TRBV15 to TRBJ1-2, with a tentative D call TRBD1 (6 bases). CDR3 in DNA: TGTGCCACCACGAGAACAGGGCAAGGTAGCTATGGCTACACCTTC. Protein: CATTRTGQGSYGYTF. The complete variable domain, with remaining parts taken from reference TRBV15 and TRBJ1-2, reads DAMVIQNPRYQVTQFGKPVTLSCSQTLNHNVMYWYQQKSSQAPKLLFHYYDKDFNNEADTPDNFQSRRPNTSFCFLDIRSPGLGDTAMYLCATTRTGQGSYGYTFGSGTRLTVV.